This TCR beta chain derives from a study of cytomegalovirus exposure and HLA in healthy donors. Study-level findings and limits: In terms of immune exposure information, only CMV serostatus was available.

V trimming: 2 bases; J trimming: 10 bases; junction bases outside the gene matches: 9. The CDR3 length is 14 residues. Germline CDR1 is SGHRS and CDR2 is YFSETQ. With respect to this clone: Its antigen is not known.

The PCR had 60 Vbeta and 13 Jbeta primers. Assay: immunoSEQ multiplex PCR; the TCRdb copy retains only in-frame clones and omits some. The sample includes some 140,000 clones, 73% of them seen just once. The J gene is TRBJ2-1, the V gene TRBV5-1; 7 bases line up with TRBD2. Sequencing was performed on PBMCs. The sequence came from a woman in her forties in good health and CMV-seronegative. The CDR3: CASSFGGTSSEQFF. CDR3 DNA sequence: TGCGCCAGCAGCTTCGGGGGGACGAGTTCGGAGCAGTTCTTC.